This is a list of T cell receptor beta chains from one sample in a study of cytomegalovirus exposure and HLA in healthy donors. Assay: immunoSEQ multiplex PCR; the TCRdb copy retains only in-frame clones and omits some. The sample yields more than 150,000 clones, roughly 80% seen once. The sample comprised PBMCs. These receptors came from a man aged 35-49 years in good health and CMV-seropositive. CDR3s include the opening cysteine and the closing phenylalanine or tryptophan.

V gene: TRBV7-3; J gene: TRBJ2-6; CDR3 protein: CASSLYAGSGANVLTF
V gene: TRBV25-1; J gene: TRBJ2-3; CDR3 protein: CASSLAGGVTDTQYF
V gene: TRBV4-3; J gene: TRBJ2-7; CDR3 protein: CASSQEGWGQLPYEQYF
V gene: TRBV30; J gene: TRBJ1-1; CDR3 protein: CAWSVGIGRNTEAFF
V gene: TRBV2; J gene: TRBJ2-7; CDR3 protein: CAIRTSLGSEQYF
V gene: TRBV7-2; J gene: TRBJ2-7; CDR3 protein: CASSLTQGRSYEQYF
V gene: TRBV19; J gene: TRBJ2-7; CDR3 protein: CASSMTGAGGEQYF
V gene: TRBV19; J gene: TRBJ1-2; CDR3 protein: CASSLRRGAQGYGYTF
V gene: TRBV11-2; J gene: TRBJ1-1; CDR3 protein: CASSLEVQTEAFF
V gene: TRBV30; J gene: TRBJ1-3; CDR3 protein: CAWRGGSSGNTIYF
V gene: TRBV7-2; J gene: TRBJ2-7; CDR3 protein: CASSLDHRGREQYF
V gene: TRBV6-5; J gene: TRBJ1-1; CDR3 protein: CASRLRDSYTEAFF
V gene: TRBV7-6; J gene: TRBJ1-2; CDR3 protein: CASSHIRESNYGYTF
V gene: TRBV5-1; J gene: TRBJ2-2; CDR3 protein: CASSGTGNTGELFF
V gene: TRBV7-2; J gene: TRBJ1-1; CDR3 protein: CASSLAENSGAFF
V gene: TRBV6-5; J gene: TRBJ1-2; CDR3 protein: CASSILRENYGYTF
V gene: TRBV9; J gene: TRBJ2-1; CDR3 protein: CASTSPKVAGGNEQFF
V gene: TRBV6-5; J gene: .; CDR3 protein: CATIRGNEQYF
V gene: TRBV5-4; J gene: TRBJ1-1; CDR3 protein: CASSPGGGVAAFF
V gene: TRBV10-3; J gene: TRBJ2-7; CDR3 protein: CAIKRQEAYEQYF
V gene: TRBV2; J gene: TRBJ2-6; CDR3 protein: CASSEISVGAWPISGANVLTF
V gene: TRBV9; J gene: TRBJ2-5; CDR3 protein: CASSWDSQETQYF
V gene: TRBV5-4; J gene: TRBJ1-6; CDR3 protein: CASSLDSYNSPLHF
V gene: TRBV11-3; J gene: TRBJ2-7; CDR3 protein: CASSFGGAEEQYF
V gene: TRBV27; J gene: TRBJ2-7; CDR3 protein: CASSGQGRYEQYF
V gene: TRBV27; J gene: TRBJ2-3; CDR3 protein: CASSPTGTEGRTDTQYF
V gene: TRBV25-1; J gene: TRBJ1-4; CDR3 protein: CASSEAIGKLFF
V gene: TRBV9; J gene: TRBJ2-5; CDR3 protein: CASSGRTSGGQQETQYF
V gene: TRBV2; J gene: TRBJ2-3; CDR3 protein: CASPMGLAGSTDTQYF
V gene: TRBV11-3; J gene: TRBJ2-3; CDR3 protein: CASSLTRRDTQYF
V gene: TRBV5-1; J gene: TRBJ1-5; CDR3 protein: CASSFLRARSQPQHF
V gene: TRBV7-8; J gene: TRBJ1-1; CDR3 protein: CASTRGSSNTEAFF
V gene: TRBV10-3; J gene: TRBJ2-2; CDR3 protein: CAIRTGTGEAGELFF
V gene: TRBV27; J gene: TRBJ2-6; CDR3 protein: CASSSGGRVVSGANVLTF
V gene: TRBV18; J gene: TRBJ2-5; CDR3 protein: CASSPRTGGQETQYF
V gene: TRBV4-2; J gene: TRBJ1-2; CDR3 protein: CASSHAGTGNGYTF
V gene: TRBV10-1; J gene: TRBJ2-2; CDR3 protein: CASSEGLAGGPGTGELFF
V gene: TRBV5-3; J gene: TRBJ1-1; CDR3 protein: CARSLGGQGRRNTEAFF
V gene: TRBV6-5; J gene: TRBJ1-5; CDR3 protein: CASSYSRTGYQPQHF
V gene: TRBV2; J gene: TRBJ1-2; CDR3 protein: CASSEADRAYGYTF
V gene: TRBV28; J gene: TRBJ1-1; CDR3 protein: CASSLRVPPGAFF
V gene: TRBV19; J gene: TRBJ1-4; CDR3 protein: CASNQGFWEKLFF
V gene: TRBV5-8; J gene: TRBJ1-1; CDR3 protein: CASRRNRGPTEAFF
V gene: TRBV10-2; J gene: TRBJ1-1; CDR3 protein: CASSEWGGNTEAFF